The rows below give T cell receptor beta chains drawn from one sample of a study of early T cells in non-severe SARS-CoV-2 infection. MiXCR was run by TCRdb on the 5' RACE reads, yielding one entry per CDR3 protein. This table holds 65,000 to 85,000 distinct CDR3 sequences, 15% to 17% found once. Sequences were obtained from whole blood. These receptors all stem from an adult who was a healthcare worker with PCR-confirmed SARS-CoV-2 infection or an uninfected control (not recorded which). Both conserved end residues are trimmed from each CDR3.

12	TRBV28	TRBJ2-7	ASSLWGQGNEQY
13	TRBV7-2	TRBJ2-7	ASSLGTIISYEQY
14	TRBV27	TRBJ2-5	ASSYSGGSAQETQY
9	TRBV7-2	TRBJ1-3	ASSARNTIY
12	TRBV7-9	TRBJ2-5	ASSWGRIEETQY
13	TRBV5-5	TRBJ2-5	ASSSAGVGQETQY
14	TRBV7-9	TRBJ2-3	ASSSKTGAGADTQY
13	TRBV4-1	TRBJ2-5	ASSRASSGTETQY
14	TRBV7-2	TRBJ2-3	ASSPPFRGGTDTQY
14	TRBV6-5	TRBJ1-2	ASSTNPRGGGYGYT
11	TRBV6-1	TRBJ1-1	ASTAGENTEAF
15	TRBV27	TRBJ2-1	ASSLASGSSRGDEQF
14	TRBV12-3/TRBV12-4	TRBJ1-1	ASWGGQGAMNTEAF
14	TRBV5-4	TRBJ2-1	ASSSRAASSYNEQF
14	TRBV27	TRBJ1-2	ASSFHQGSRNYGYT
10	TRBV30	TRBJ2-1	AWSVRYNEQF